This T cell receptor beta chain was recovered during a study of blood T cell repertoires in COVID-19. Study context: PBMCs, B-cell-depleted T cells, or T cells provided the cDNA or gDNA that made up the material.

In the original processing: The authors estimated nucleated cell counts from reference gene primer amplification. Clones were read by immunoSEQ multiplex PCR, and TCRdb kept only the in-frame ones, dropping some. V, J and clone size are those of that table, while D and trimming were read from the DNA. The data contain approximately 92,000 clones, about 86% of them singletons. With V trimmed by 5 bases and J by 2 bases, 5 bases remained unmatched. CDR1 is PRHDT and CDR2 is FYEKMQ in the germline V gene (reference sequence). This CDR3 has 14 residues. The rearrangement uses TRBV13 and TRBJ2-7; TRBD2 matches 8 bases. Sequenced sample: peripheral blood. The clonotype was recovered from a woman aged 60 to 75 in a cohort sampled during active or convalescent COVID-19. The CDR3 region has the DNA TGTGCCAGCAGCGCAGCGGGAGTTACCTACGAGCAGTACTTC. This encodes CASSAAGVTYEQYF.